This entry describes one T cell receptor beta chain. This CDR3 spans 13 amino acids. V was clipped by 3 bases and J by 10 bases, with 10 bases between them. Germline lookup yields CDR1 MNHEY and CDR2 SMNVEV (reference sequence). Here immunoSEQ multiplex PCR was the method, and the copy in TCRdb shows in-frame clones only, minus some. The sample lists a few hundred thousand clones, about four fifths occurring once. This sample stems from a study of blood T cell repertoires in COVID-19. This clonotype originated in a woman between 18 and 29 years old with acute or convalescent COVID-19. The rearrangement joins TRBV27 to TRBJ1-6, with D hard to call. Sequenced input: peripheral blood. CDR3 coding DNA: TGTGCCAGCAGTTTCGACAAACGGTCACCCCTCCACTTT. Its protein product is CASSFDKRSPLHF.